This entry concerns a single T cell receptor (beta chain). The junction shows a germline mismatch at one end, possibly a read error. In the PCR, 60 Vbeta and 13 Jbeta primers were used. Sequencing was performed with immunoSEQ multiplex PCR; in TCRdb, only in-frame clones are kept and a portion is missing. The sample holds about 140,000 clones; about three quarters are singletons and the top ten take over 1%. Germline V lookup: CDR1 SNHLY, CDR2 FYNNEI. The CDR3 has 14 amino acids. Likely unrecorded immune exposures existed in these nominally healthy donors. This sample is part of a study of cytomegalovirus exposure and HLA in healthy donors.

The sample comprised PBMCs. The clonotype comes from a woman aged 40 to 55 in good health and CMV-seronegative. This chain links TRBV2 with TRBJ1-1; D gene ambiguous. This chain's CDR3 is CASREDTLNTEAFF. DNA of the CDR3: TGTGCCAGCAGAGAAGACACACTGAACACTGAAGCTTTCTTT. The complete variable domain, with remaining parts taken from reference TRBV2 and TRBJ1-1, reads EPEVTQTPSHQVTQMGQEVILRCVPISNHLYFYWYRQILGQKVEFLVSFYNNEISEKSEIFDDQFSVERPDGSNFTLKIRSTKLEDSAMYFCASREDTLNTEAFFGQGTRLTVV.